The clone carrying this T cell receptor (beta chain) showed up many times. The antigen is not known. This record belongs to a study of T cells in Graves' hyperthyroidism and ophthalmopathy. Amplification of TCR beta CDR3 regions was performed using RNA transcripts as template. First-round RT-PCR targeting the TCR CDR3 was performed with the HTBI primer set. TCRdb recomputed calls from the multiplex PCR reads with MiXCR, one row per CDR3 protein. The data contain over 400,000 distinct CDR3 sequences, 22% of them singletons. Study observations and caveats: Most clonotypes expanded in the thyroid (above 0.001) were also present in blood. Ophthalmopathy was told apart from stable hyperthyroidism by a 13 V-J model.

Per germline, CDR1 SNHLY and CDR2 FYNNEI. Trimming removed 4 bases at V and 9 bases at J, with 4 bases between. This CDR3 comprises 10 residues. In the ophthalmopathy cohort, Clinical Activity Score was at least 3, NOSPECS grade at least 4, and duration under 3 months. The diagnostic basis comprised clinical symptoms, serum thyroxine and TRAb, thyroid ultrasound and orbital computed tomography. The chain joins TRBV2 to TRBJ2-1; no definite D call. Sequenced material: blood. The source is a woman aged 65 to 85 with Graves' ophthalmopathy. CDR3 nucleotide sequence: TGTGCCAGCAGTGTAGGTGAGCAGTTCTTC. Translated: CASSVGEQFF. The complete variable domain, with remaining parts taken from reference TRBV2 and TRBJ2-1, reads EPEVTQTPSHQVTQMGQEVILRCVPISNHLYFYWYRQILGQKVEFLVSFYNNEISEKSEIFDDQFSVERPDGSNFTLKIRSTKLEDSAMYFCASSVGEQFFGPGTRLTVL.